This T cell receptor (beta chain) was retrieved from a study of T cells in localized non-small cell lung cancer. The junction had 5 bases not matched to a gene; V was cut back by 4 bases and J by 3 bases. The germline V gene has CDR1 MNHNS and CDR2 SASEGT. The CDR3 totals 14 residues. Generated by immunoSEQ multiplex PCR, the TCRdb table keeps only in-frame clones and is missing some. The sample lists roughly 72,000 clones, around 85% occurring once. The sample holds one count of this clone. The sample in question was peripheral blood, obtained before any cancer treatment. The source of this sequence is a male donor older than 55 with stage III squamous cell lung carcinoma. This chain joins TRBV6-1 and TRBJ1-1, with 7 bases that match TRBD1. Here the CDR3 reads CASSGARGDTEAFF. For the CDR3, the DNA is TGTGCCAGCAGTGGAGCCAGGGGGGACACTGAAGCTTTCTTT.